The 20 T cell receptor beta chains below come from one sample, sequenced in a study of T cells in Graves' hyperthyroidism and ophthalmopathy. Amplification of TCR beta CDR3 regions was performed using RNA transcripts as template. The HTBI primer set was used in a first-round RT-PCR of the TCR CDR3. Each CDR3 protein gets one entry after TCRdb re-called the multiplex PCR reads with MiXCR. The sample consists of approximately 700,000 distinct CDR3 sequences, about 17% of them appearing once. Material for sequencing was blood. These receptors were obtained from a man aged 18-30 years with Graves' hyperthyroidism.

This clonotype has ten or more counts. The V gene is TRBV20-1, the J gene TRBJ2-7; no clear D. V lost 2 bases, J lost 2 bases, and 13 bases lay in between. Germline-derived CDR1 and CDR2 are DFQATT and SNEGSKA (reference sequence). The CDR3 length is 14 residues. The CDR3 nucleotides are TGCAGTGCTAGACAGACTCAAGGAGCCTACGAGCAGTACTTC. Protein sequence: CSARQTQGAYEQYF.

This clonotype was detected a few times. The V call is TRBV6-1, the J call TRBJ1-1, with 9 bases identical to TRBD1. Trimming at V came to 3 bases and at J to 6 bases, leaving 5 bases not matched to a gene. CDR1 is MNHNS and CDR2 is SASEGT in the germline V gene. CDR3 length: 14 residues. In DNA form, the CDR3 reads TGTGCCAGCAGTGACCTACAGGGGGCCGCTGAAGCTTTCTTT. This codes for CASSDLQGAAEAFF.

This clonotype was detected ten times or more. The CDR3 nucleotides read TGTGCCAGCAGCTCGGACAGGGGCCCTTCGAGGGAGACCCAGTACTTC. This encodes CASSSDRGPSRETQYF. The chain is built from TRBV27 and TRBJ2-5; TRBD1 aligns across 9 bases. From germline, CDR1 is MNHEY and CDR2 SMNVEV (reference sequence). This CDR3 contains 16 residues. The V segment lost 6 bases and the J segment 5 bases; nucleotides outside the gene matches: 13.

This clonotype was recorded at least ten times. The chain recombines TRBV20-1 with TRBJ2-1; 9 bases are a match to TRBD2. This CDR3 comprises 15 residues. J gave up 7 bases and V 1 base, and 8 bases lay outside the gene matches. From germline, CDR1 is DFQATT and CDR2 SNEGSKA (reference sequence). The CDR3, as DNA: TGCAGTGCTAGAGCCGCCGGGACTAGCTCAAATGAGCAGTTCTTC. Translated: CSARAAGTSSNEQFF.

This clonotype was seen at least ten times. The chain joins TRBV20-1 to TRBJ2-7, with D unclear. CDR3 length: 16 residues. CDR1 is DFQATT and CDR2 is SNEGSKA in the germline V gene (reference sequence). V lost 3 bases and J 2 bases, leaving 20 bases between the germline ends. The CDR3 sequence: CSASLPGRSNPYEQYF. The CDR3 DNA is TGCAGTGCTAGTCTCCCTGGACGGAGTAACCCCTACGAGCAGTACTTC.

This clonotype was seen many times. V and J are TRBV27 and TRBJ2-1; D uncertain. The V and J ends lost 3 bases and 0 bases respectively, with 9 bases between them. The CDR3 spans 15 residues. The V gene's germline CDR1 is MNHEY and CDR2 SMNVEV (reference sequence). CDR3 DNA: TGTGCCAGCAGTTTGATCCCAAGCTCCTACAATGAGCAGTTCTTC. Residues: CASSLIPSSYNEQFF.

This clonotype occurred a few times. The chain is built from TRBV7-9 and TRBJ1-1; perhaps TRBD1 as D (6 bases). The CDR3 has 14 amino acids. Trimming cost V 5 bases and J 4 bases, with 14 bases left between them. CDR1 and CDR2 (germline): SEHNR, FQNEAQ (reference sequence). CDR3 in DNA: TGTGCCAGCAGCCCAGCCCAGGGGTCCACTGAAGCTTTCTTT. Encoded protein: CASSPAQGSTEAFF. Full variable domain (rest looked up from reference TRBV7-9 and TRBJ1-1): DTGVSQNPRHKITKRGQNVTFRCDPISEHNRLYWYRQTLGQGPEFLTYFQNEAQLEKSRLLSDRFSAERPKGSFSTLEIQRTEQGDSAMYLCASSPAQGSTEAFFGQGTRLTVV.

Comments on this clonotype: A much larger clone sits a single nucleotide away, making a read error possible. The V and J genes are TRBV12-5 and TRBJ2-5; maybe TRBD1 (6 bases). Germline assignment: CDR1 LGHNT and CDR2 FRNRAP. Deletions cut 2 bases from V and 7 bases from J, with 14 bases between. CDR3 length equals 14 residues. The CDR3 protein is CASGLPGDPGTQYF. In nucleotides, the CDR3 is TGTGCTAGTGGTTTGCCAGGGGACCCTGGGACCCAGTACTTC. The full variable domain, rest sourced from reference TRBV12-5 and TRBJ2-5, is DARVTQTPRHKVTEMGQEVTMRCQPILGHNTVFWYRQTMMQGLELLAYFRNRAPLDDSGMPKDRFSAEMPDATLATLKIQPSEPRDSAVYFCASGLPGDPGTQYFGPGTRLLVL.

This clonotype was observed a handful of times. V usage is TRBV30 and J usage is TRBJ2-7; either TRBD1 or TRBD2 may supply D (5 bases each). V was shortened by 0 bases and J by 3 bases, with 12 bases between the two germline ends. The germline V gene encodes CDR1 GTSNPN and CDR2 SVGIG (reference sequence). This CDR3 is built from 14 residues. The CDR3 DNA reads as TGTGCCTGGAGTGTACGTATGGGACGCTACGAGCAGTACTTC. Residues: CAWSVRMGRYEQYF.

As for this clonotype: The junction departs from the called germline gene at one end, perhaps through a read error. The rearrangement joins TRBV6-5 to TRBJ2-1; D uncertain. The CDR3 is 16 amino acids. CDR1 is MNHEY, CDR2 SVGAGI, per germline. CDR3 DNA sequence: TGTGCCGGCAGTTACCCGGCGCTGGCGGTTCACAATGAGCAGTTCTTC. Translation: CAGSYPALAVHNEQFF.

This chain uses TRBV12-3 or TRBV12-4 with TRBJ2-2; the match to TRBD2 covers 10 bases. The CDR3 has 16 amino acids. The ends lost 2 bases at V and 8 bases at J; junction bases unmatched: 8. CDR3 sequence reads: CASSLLASGRMGELFF. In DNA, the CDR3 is TGTGCCAGCAGTTTATTAGCTAGCGGGAGAATGGGGGAGCTGTTTTTT.

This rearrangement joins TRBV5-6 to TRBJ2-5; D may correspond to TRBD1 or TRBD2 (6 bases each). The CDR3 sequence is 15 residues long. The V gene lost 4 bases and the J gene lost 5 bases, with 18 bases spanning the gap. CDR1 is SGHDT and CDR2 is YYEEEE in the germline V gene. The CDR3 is CASSLGSGAWETQYF. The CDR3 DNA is TGTGCCAGCAGCCTCGGTTCGGGGGCTTGGGAGACCCAGTACTTC.

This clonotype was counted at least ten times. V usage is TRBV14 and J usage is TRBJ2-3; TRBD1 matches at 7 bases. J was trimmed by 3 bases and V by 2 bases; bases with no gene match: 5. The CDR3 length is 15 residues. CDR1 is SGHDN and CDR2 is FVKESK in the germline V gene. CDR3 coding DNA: TGTGCCAGCAGCCAACCTGTGACAGGGACAGATACGCAGTATTTT. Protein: CASSQPVTGTDTQYF.

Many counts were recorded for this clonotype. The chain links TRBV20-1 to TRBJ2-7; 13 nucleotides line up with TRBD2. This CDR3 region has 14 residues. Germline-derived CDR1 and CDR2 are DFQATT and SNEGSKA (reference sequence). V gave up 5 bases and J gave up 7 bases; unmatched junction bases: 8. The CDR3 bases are TGCAGTGCTGGGACTAGCGGGAACCCAATTGAGCAGTACTTC. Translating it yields CSAGTSGNPIEQYF.

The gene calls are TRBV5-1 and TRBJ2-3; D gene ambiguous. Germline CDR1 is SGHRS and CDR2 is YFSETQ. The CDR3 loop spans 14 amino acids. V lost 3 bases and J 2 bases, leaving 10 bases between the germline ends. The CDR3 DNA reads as TGCGCCAGCAGCTGGTCCCTTCCCACAGATACGCAGTATTTT. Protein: CASSWSLPTDTQYF.

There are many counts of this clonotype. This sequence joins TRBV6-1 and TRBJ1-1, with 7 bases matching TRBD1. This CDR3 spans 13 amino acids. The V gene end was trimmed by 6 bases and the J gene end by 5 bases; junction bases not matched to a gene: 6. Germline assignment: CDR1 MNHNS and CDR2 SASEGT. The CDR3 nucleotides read TGTGCCAGCAGCTGGACAGGACAAACTGAAGCTTTCTTT. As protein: CASSWTGQTEAFF.

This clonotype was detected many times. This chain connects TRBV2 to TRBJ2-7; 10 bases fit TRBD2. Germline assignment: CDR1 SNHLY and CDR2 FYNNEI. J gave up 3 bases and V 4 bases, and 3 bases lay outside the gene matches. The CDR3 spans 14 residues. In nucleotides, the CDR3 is TGTGCCAGCAGTGCTCTAGCGGGAGACTACGAGCAGTACTTC. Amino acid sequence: CASSALAGDYEQYF. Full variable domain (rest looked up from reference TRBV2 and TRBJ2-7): EPEVTQTPSHQVTQMGQEVILRCVPISNHLYFYWYRQILGQKVEFLVSFYNNEISEKSEIFDDQFSVERPDGSNFTLKIRSTKLEDSAMYFCASSALAGDYEQYFGPGTRLTVT.

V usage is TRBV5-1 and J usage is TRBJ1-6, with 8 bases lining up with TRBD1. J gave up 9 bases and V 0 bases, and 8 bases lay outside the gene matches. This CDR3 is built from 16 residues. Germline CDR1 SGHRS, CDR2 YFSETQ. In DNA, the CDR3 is TGCGCCAGCAGCTTGGGTGCCAGGGGGCTGGTTTCACCCCTCCACTTT. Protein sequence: CASSLGARGLVSPLHF.

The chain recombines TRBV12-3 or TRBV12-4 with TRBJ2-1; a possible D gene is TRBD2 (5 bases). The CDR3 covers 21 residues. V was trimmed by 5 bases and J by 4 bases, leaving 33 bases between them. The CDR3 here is CASSGGRGTALARFGYNEQFF. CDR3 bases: TGTGCCAGCAGTGGTGGCCGGGGAACAGCCTTAGCCCGATTTGGGTACAATGAGCAGTTCTTC.

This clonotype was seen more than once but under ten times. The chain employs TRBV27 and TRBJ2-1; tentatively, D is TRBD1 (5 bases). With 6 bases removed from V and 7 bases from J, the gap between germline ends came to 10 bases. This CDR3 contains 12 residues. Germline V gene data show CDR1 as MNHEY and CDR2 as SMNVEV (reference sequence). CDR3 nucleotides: TGTGCCAGCAGGCAGACAGAGAATGAGCAGTTCTTC. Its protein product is CASRQTENEQFF.